Sequencing of this TCR beta chain was carried out in a study of CD8 T cells in ankylosing spondylitis. This clonotype was seen at least ten times. The CDR3 extends over 13 amino acids. V gave up 6 bases and J gave up 7 bases, with 16 bases separating them. TCRdb processed the 5' RACE reads anew with MiXCR; each CDR3 protein has one entry. The sample has a few hundred thousand distinct CDR3 sequences; 20% to 30% are singletons. The chain couples TRBV12-3 or TRBV12-4 to TRBJ2-7; TRBD1 or TRBD2 may be the D gene (6 bases each). The sample consisted of blood, either unsorted or a sorted T cell fraction (not recorded which). The TCR comes from a male donor with ankylosing spondylitis or in good health (not recorded which). Written as DNA, the CDR3 is TGTGCCAGCAGATCTTGGGGGGCGGGGGAGCAGTACTTC. Translated, it gives CASRSWGAGEQYF.